This TCR beta chain is drawn from a study of cytomegalovirus exposure and HLA in healthy donors. Study results and caveats: According to a subsequent analysis, TCR clusters identified in the first cohort showed a tendency to co-occur across the approximately 120 validation repertoires. It was reported that the classifier diagnosed cytomegalovirus status with high specificity and sensitivity in both the original and validation cohorts. There were some public TCRs occurring in many donors, but most TCR sequences were rare.

Trimming cost V 9 bases and J 0 bases, with 15 bases left between them. Germline values: CDR1 SNHLY, CDR2 FYNNEI. This CDR3 comprises 14 residues. The method was immunoSEQ multiplex PCR; TCRdb's version includes in-frame clones alone and lacks a portion of them. Among 89,000 or so clones listed, under 95% were seen once. Points on this clone: The antigen remains undetermined.

The donors were part of the 120-subject validation cohort, which stood apart from the approximately 670-subject first cohort. The sequencing sample was made of PBMCs. The chain recombines TRBV2 with TRBJ2-7, with a weak D call TRBD1 (6 bases). The TCR comes from a woman aged 25 to 39 in good health and CMV-seropositive. CDR3 nucleotides: TGTGCCAGTACCGGGACACCTAACTCCTACGAGCAGTACTTC. Translated, it gives CASTGTPNSYEQYF. Based on the CDR3 plus reference TRBV2 and TRBJ2-7, the full variable domain is EPEVTQTPSHQVTQMGQEVILRCVPISNHLYFYWYRQILGQKVEFLVSFYNNEISEKSEIFDDQFSVERPDGSNFTLKIRSTKLEDSAMYFCASTGTPNSYEQYFGPGTRLTVT.